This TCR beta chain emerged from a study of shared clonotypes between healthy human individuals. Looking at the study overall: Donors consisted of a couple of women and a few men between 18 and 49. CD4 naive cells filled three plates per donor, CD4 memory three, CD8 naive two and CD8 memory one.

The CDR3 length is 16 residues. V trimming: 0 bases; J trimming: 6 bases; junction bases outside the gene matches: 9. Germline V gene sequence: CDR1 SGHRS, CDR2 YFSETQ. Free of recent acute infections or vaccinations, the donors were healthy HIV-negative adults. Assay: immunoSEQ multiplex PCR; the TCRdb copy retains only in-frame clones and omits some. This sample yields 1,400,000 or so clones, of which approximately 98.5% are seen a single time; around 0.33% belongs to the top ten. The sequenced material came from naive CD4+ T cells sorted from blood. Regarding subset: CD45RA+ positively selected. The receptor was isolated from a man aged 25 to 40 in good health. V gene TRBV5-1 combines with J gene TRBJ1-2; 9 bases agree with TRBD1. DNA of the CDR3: TGCGCCAGCAGCTTGGCCGCCGGGACAGGGAACAATGGCTACACCTTC. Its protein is CASSLAAGTGNNGYTF.